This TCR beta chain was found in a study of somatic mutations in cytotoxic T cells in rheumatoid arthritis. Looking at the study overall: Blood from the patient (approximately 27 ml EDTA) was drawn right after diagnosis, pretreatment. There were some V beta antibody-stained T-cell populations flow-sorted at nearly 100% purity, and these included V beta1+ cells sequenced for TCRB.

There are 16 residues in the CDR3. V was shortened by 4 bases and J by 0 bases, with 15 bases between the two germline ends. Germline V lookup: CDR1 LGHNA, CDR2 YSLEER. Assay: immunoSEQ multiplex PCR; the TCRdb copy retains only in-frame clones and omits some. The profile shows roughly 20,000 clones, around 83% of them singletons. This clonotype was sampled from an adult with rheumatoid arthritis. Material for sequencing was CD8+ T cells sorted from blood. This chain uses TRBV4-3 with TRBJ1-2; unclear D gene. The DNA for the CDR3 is TGCGCCAGCAGCCCAGTAGAAGGCAACCCTAACTATGGCTACACCTTC. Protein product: CASSPVEGNPNYGYTF.